Shown below are 21 T cell receptor beta chains from a single sample sequenced in a study of Graves' ophthalmopathy and Graves' hyperthyroidism. The TCR beta CDR3 regions underwent amplification from RNA transcripts. In the first round, RT-PCR was carried out with HTBI primers, and a multiplex PCR formed the second round. TCRdb ran MiXCR on the multiplex PCR reads and lists one entry per CDR3 protein. The profile shows about 740,000 distinct CDR3 sequences, roughly two fifths of them singletons. The specimen sequenced was peripheral blood. These receptors were obtained from an adult man with Graves' ophthalmopathy.

The rearrangement uses TRBV7-9 and TRBJ1-6, with D hard to call. The CDR3 sequence is 15 residues long. The germline V and J ends were trimmed by 8 bases and 7 bases, with 18 bases remaining between them. Per the germline V gene, CDR1 is SEHNR and CDR2 is FQNEAQ (reference sequence). The CDR3 bases are TGTGCCAGCTCCCCGTCTACGGCCATCAATTCACCCCTCCACTTT. Residues: CASSPSTAINSPLHF.

With respect to this clonotype: This may come from a read error, since a much larger clone is one base off. The chain recombines TRBV7-9 with TRBJ2-5; D is unclear. The CDR3 has 14 amino acids. CDR1 and CDR2 (germline): SEHNR, FQNEAQ (reference sequence). The CDR3 DNA is TGTGCCAGCAGCTTCGGCACCGCCGTAGAGACCCTGTACTTC. This encodes CASSFGTAVETLYF.

This clonotype has ten or more counts. The chain employs TRBV12-3 or TRBV12-4 and TRBJ2-5, with 9 nucleotides matching TRBD1. Trimming at V came to 5 bases and at J to 4 bases, leaving 8 bases not matched to a gene. The CDR3 runs to 15 residues. The CDR3 protein is CASSDGQGMGETQYF. The DNA for the CDR3 is TGTGCCAGCAGTGACGGACAGGGGATGGGAGAGACCCAGTACTTC.

J is TRBJ2-2 and V is TRBV19, with D uncertain. The CDR3 spans 14 residues. V lost 8 bases, J lost 6 bases, and 16 bases lay in between. Germline V gives CDR1 LNHDA, CDR2 SQIVND (reference sequence). The CDR3 nucleotides are TGTGCCAGTGGTAGTTTGGATTCCTCCGGGGAGCTGTTTTTT. It yields the protein CASGSLDSSGELFF.

The V gene is TRBV29-1, the J gene TRBJ1-3, with a weak D call TRBD1 (5 bases). The CDR3 runs to 12 residues. V gave up 0 bases and J gave up 8 bases, with 8 bases separating them. CDR1 and CDR2 (germline): SQVTM, ANQGSEA. The CDR3 DNA is TGCAGCGTTGAAGAGGGGCGCTACACCATATATTTT. Protein: CSVEEGRYTIYF. The full variable domain, its missing parts supplied by reference TRBV29-1 and TRBJ1-3, is SAVISQKPSRDICQRGTSLTIQCQVDSQVTMMFWYRQQPGQSLTLIATANQGSEATYESGFVIDKFPISRPNLTFSTLTVSNMSPEDSSIYLCSVEEGRYTIYFGEGSWLTVV.

J is TRBJ2-2 and V is TRBV25-1; no definite D call. This CDR3 region has 16 residues. V was trimmed by 6 bases and J by 1 base, leaving 15 bases between them. The germline gives CDR1 MGHDK, CDR2 SYGVNS. The CDR3, as DNA: TGTGCCAGCAGCCCCACCCGGACGGTGAACACCGGGGAGCTGTTTTTT. Translating gives CASSPTRTVNTGELFF. The full variable domain, its missing parts supplied by reference TRBV25-1 and TRBJ2-2, is EADIYQTPRYLVIGTGKKITLECSQTMGHDKMYWYQQDPGMELHLIHYSYGVNSTEKGDLSSESTVSRIRTEHFPLTLESARPSHTSQYLCASSPTRTVNTGELFFGEGSRLTVL.

This clonotype has only a few counts. The V and J genes are TRBV7-8 and TRBJ1-4; weak D call: TRBD1 (5 bases). Per germline, CDR1 SGHVS and CDR2 FQNEAQ. Trimming took off 3 bases at V and 5 bases at J, with 10 bases between the two ends. This CDR3 has 14 residues. CDR3 protein: CASSLGRKNEKLFF. CDR3 in DNA: TGTGCCAGCAGCTTGGGACGGAAAAATGAAAAACTGTTTTTT. Variable domain in full (rest from reference TRBV7-8 and TRBJ1-4): GAGVSQSPRYKVAKRGQDVALRCDPISGHVSLFWYQQALGQGPEFLTYFQNEAQLDKSGLPSDRFFAERPEGSVSTLKIQRTQQEDSAVYLCASSLGRKNEKLFFGSGTQLSVL.

In its sample, this clonotype was seen a few times. Mismatch with germline at one junction end may stem from a read error. The chain recombines TRBV24-1 with TRBJ1-5; 10 bases line up with TRBD1. CDR1 is KGHDR and CDR2 is SFDVKD in the germline V gene. The length of the CDR3 is 16 residues. CDR3 coding DNA: TGTGCCAGCAGTTCCGCTGGGACAGGGGGCAATCAGCCCCAGCATTTT. Translating it yields CASSSAGTGGNQPQHF.

The J gene is TRBJ2-5, the V gene TRBV29-1; D uncertain. From germline, CDR1 is SQVTM and CDR2 ANQGSEA. Trimming cost V 0 bases and J 3 bases, with 8 bases left between them. The CDR3 covers 13 residues. CDR3 loop: CSVEDRREETQYF. CDR3 DNA sequence: TGCAGCGTTGAAGATCGCCGGGAAGAGACCCAGTACTTC.

The gene calls are TRBV25-1 and TRBJ1-4; unclear D gene. The CDR3 covers 11 residues. Germline values: CDR1 MGHDK, CDR2 SYGVNS. Trimming stripped 10 bases from V and 4 bases from J, with 7 bases between. In DNA, the CDR3 is TGTGCCACCCTTCGTAATGAAAAACTGTTTTTT. Protein: CATLRNEKLFF.

This clonotype has a handful of counts. The chain combines TRBV20-1 with TRBJ2-5; D call uncertain. V dropped 0 bases and J dropped 5 bases, with 16 bases sitting between them. This CDR3 spans 15 amino acids. Germline values: CDR1 DFQATT, CDR2 SNEGSKA (reference sequence). CDR3 protein: CSARDLDPDLETQYF. The DNA for the CDR3 is TGCAGTGCTAGAGATCTGGACCCAGATCTCGAGACCCAGTACTTC.

V gene TRBV7-2 combines with J gene TRBJ2-7, with 11 bases that match TRBD2. V lost 6 bases to trimming and J lost 1 base; unmatched junction nucleotides: 5. CDR3 length equals 15 residues. Germline V CDR1 and CDR2: SGHTA, FQGNSA. The CDR3 DNA sequence: TGTACCAGCAGACCTAGCGGGAGGTATTCCTACGAGCAGTACTTC. Amino acid sequence: CTSRPSGRYSYEQYF.

Points on this clonotype: This clone may be a read error of a much larger clone one base away. V usage is TRBV7-9 and J usage is TRBJ1-1; D uncertain. Germline lookup yields CDR1 SEHNR and CDR2 FQNEAQ (reference sequence). The V end was cut by 4 bases, the J end by 3 bases, with 9 bases between. The CDR3 is made up of 13 amino acids. The CDR3 coding sequence is TGTGCCAGCAGCTCCCAAATGGACACTGAAGCTTTCTTT. It translates to CASSSQMDTEAFF. Complete variable domain (other parts from reference TRBV7-9 and TRBJ1-1): DTGVSQNPRHKITKRGQNVTFRCDPISEHNRLYWYRQTLGQGPEFLTYFQNEAQLEKSRLLSDRFSAERPKGSFSTLEIQRTEQGDSAMYLCASSSQMDTEAFFGQGTRLTVV.

The gene calls are TRBV14 and TRBJ1-1, with D uncertain. Germline V gene sequence: CDR1 SGHDN, CDR2 FVKESK. The CDR3 loop spans 16 amino acids. V lost 1 base to trimming and J lost 4 bases, with 16 bases between them. In DNA form, the CDR3 reads TGTGCCAGCAGCCAAGGTCGTTGGGGTTGGGGCACTGAAGCTTTCTTT. Protein sequence: CASSQGRWGWGTEAFF.

This clonotype was seen only once. The gene calls are TRBV10-3 and TRBJ2-6; 9 bases are shared with TRBD1. There are 17 residues in the CDR3. Looked up from germline, CDR1 is ENHRY and CDR2 is SYGVKD. V lost 5 bases to trimming and J lost 3 bases; unmatched junction nucleotides: 8. In nucleotides, the CDR3 is TGTGCCATCAGTCGGGACAGGGCGGAGTATGGGGCCAACGTCCTGACTTTC. Translation gives CAISRDRAEYGANVLTF.

This clonotype has just one count. The chain is built from TRBV20-1 and TRBJ2-7, with D unresolved. In germline, CDR1 is DFQATT, CDR2 SNEGSKA (reference sequence). Trimming pared 0 bases from V and 2 bases from J, leaving 14 bases between. The CDR3 extends over 15 amino acids. CDR3 sequence reads: CSAREWGVSAYEQYF. Here the CDR3 DNA reads TGCAGTGCTAGAGAGTGGGGTGTTTCGGCCTACGAGCAGTACTTC.

The V call is TRBV7-9, the J call TRBJ1-4; no firm D call. Germline V lookup: CDR1 SEHNR, CDR2 FQNEAQ (reference sequence). This CDR3 region has 15 residues. V was shortened by 2 bases and J by 3 bases, with 10 bases between the two germline ends. The DNA for the CDR3 is TGTGCCAGCAGCTTAAAGGCATTACCTAATGAAAAACTGTTTTTT. This sequence encodes CASSLKALPNEKLFF.

This chain connects TRBV15 to TRBJ1-2; the match to TRBD1 covers 9 bases. Germline values: CDR1 LNHNV, CDR2 YYDKDF (reference sequence). The CDR3 totals 15 residues. Losses at the gene ends were 5 bases for V and 0 bases for J; bases not matched to a gene: 4. The CDR3 DNA is TGTGCCACCAGCCCGGGACAGGGCTCTAACTATGGCTACACCTTC. The encoded protein is CATSPGQGSNYGYTF.

This clonotype has just a few counts. The V gene is TRBV12-3 or TRBV12-4, the J gene TRBJ1-3; a possible D gene is TRBD1 (6 bases). V was cut by 5 bases and J by 0 bases, with 17 bases left in between. The CDR3 consists of 17 residues. The CDR3 loop reads CASSPDRPLFSGNTIYF. The CDR3 DNA reads as TGTGCCAGCAGTCCTGACAGGCCTCTGTTCTCTGGAAACACCATATATTTT.

The chain couples TRBV29-1 to TRBJ1-2, with a weak D call TRBD1 (5 bases). Trimming pared 2 bases from V and 0 bases from J, leaving 28 bases between. Germline V gene lookup returns CDR1 SQVTM and CDR2 ANQGSEA. This CDR3 has 20 amino acids. DNA of the CDR3: TGCAGCGTTGAACAGGGTGCGGGAGGAGGGGAACACCTTTCTAACTATGGCTACACCTTC. Protein product: CSVEQGAGGGEHLSNYGYTF.

The sample holds many counts of this clonotype. J is TRBJ2-2 and V is TRBV29-1, with TRBD1 identical over 7 bases. Looked up from germline, CDR1 is SQVTM and CDR2 is ANQGSEA. Unmatched junction bases numbered 7, after V lost 6 bases and J lost 3 bases. This CDR3 comprises 14 residues. CDR3 nucleotide sequence: TGCAGCGTAGGTGACAGGGCGGACACCGGGGAGCTGTTTTTT. It specifies CSVGDRADTGELFF.